A selection of T cell receptor beta chains follows, all from one sample in a study of cytomegalovirus exposure and HLA in healthy donors. Produced via immunoSEQ multiplex PCR; TCRdb's table is partial and in-frame only. The table lists about 120,000 clones, about 78% of them singletons, with roughly 1.5% in the top ten. The sample taken for sequencing was PBMCs. Every receptor here comes from a female donor in good health and CMV-seronegative. The conserved cysteine and the conserved F or W are not part of the CDR3 here.

>TRBV4-3
ASSQGPGTGELF
>TRBV4-2
ASSLAGEPDNEQF
>TRBV27
ASGREGDTEAF
>TRBV2
ASQDGDRGLDEQF
>TRBV13
ASSLGGVGYGYT
>TRBV4-2
ASSQKGLAGPQSSYNEQF
>TRBV11-2
ASSRDSNQPQH
>TRBV6-6
ASSPGLAGNNEQF
>TRBV11-1
ASSLRDRSSYEQY
>TRBV6-1
ASSDRGSNQPQH
>TRBV28
ASSSLAGDVGGELF
>TRBV6-5
ASSRRQQNQPQH
>TRBV5-5
ASSFRTGVQETQY
>TRBV7-2
ASSLLTSGYEQY
>TRBV19
ASSKLGGNTDTQY
>TRBV9
ASSVGGGGVAF
>TRBV5-6
ASSLAGTPETIQETQY
>TRBV29-1
SAEGGTTNLPKNTDTQY
>TRBV29-1
SVVQTGVSYEQY
>TRBV28
ASSSNSGANVLT
>TRBV5-1
ASSAPGTFFTGELF
>TRBV6-1
ASGAGPLGYGYT
>TRBV7-6
ASSLAGGFEKLF
>TRBV6-5
ASSPRGQDNGYT
>TRBV18
ASSLNQRNTEAF
>TRBV27
ASSPSGRVNEQF
>TRBV9
ASSLGLQETQY
>TRBV28
ATAGQGYEQY
>TRBV7-2
ASSLRLRDNEQF
>TRBV7-2
ASSLGGTMGVDREAEQY
>TRBV19
ASKIRSGNQPQH
>TRBV7-2
ASSLIFRGQNYEQY
>TRBV10-1
ASSGVGDRGQDTQY
>TRBV4-3
ASSQRGSESTDTQY
>TRBV7-2
ASSLGGTSGNTIY
>TRBV6-1
ASTGGLSGANVLT
>TRBV19
ASKTSSGTDTQY
>TRBV6-1
ASSLWGGEQY
>TRBV29-1
SGRGNTEAF
>TRBV7-9
ASTLRGGMNTEAF
>TRBV6-5
ASSYSGGRAPYEQY
>TRBV7-9
ASSSGQGQSGYT
>TRBV7-9
ASSVQGGTEAF
>TRBV4-1
ASSLRTSGIYEQY
>TRBV7-9
ASCVDAGNTEAF
>TRBV18
ASSPRGTSAGEKLF
>TRBV7-2
ASSPGTNTEAF
>TRBV9
ASSPPGTGRDEQY
>TRBV18
ASSLTGGRQPQH
>TRBV7-9
ASSPRGGGGREQY
>TRBV21-1
ASTSPGQGGHNEQF
>TRBV4-2
ASSPGTSGRQETQY
>TRBV14
ASSQISYEQY
>TRBV5-1
ASSLSRRGTNTEAF
>TRBV4-3
ASSQQTGGEEAF
>TRBV30
AWIPPTRGRTGELF